One and the same sample provided the 16 T cell receptor beta chains below, sequenced in a study of T cells in Graves' hyperthyroidism and ophthalmopathy. Researchers took RNA transcripts and amplified the TCR beta CDR3 regions from them. Carried out on the TCR CDR3, a first-round RT-PCR used the HTBI primer set. MiXCR was run by TCRdb on the multiplex PCR reads, yielding one entry per CDR3 protein. Of under 400,000 distinct CDR3 sequences detected, approximately 25% appear once; the ten largest clones hold more than 60%. Sequenced input: blood. Receptors were obtained from a man aged 45 to 65 with Graves' hyperthyroidism.

CDR3 amino acids: CASSLRGAGDTEAFF. The CDR3 DNA is TGTGCCAGCAGCCTGAGAGGGGCTGGAGACACTGAAGCTTTCTTT. The chain has TRBV2 and TRBJ1-1; the D gene is possibly TRBD1 (5 bases). CDR1 is SNHLY and CDR2 is FYNNEI in the germline V gene. V shed 6 bases and J shed 3 bases, with 17 bases lying between them. There are 15 residues in the CDR3.

This clonotype showed up many times. The chain combines TRBV12-3 or TRBV12-4 with TRBJ1-4, with TRBD1 matching over 8 bases. Trimming at V came to 5 bases and at J to 7 bases, leaving 0 bases not matched to a gene. The CDR3 has 12 residues. The CDR3 loop is CASSDRGEKLFF. In nucleotides, the CDR3 is TGTGCCAGCAGTGACAGGGGTGAAAAACTGTTTTTT.

The CDR3 coding sequence is TGTGCCAGCAGCGTAGCGGTATCCTACGAGCAGTACTTC. This encodes CASSVAVSYEQYF. This chain uses TRBV9 with TRBJ2-7; no clear D gene. V lost 0 bases and J 1 base, leaving 5 bases between the germline ends. The CDR3 totals 13 residues. The V gene's germline CDR1 is SGDLS and CDR2 YYNGEE.

This clonotype was seen a handful of times. The chain employs TRBV10-1 and TRBJ1-3, with unresolved D. V shed 0 bases and J shed 2 bases, with 17 bases lying between them. This CDR3 is built from 18 residues. Germline CDR1 is WNHNN and CDR2 is SYGVQD (reference sequence). The CDR3 loop reads CASSESPPARSAGNTIYF. The CDR3, as DNA: TGCGCCAGCAGTGAGTCCCCGCCTGCCCGAAGCGCTGGAAACACCATATATTTT.

The chain has TRBV20-1 and TRBJ2-1; 10 bases line up with TRBD2. The trim removed 5 bases at V and 3 bases at J, leaving 13 bases unmatched. The length of the CDR3 is 17 residues. The V gene's germline CDR1 is DFQATT and CDR2 SNEGSKA (reference sequence). The CDR3 nucleotides read TGCAGTGCTTACCCTAGCGGGAGATTGGGCAACTACAATGAGCAGTTCTTC. Protein sequence: CSAYPSGRLGNYNEQFF.

This clonotype appeared many times. The rearrangement links TRBV7-2 to TRBJ2-1; TRBD2 matches 10 bases. J gave up 8 bases and V 5 bases, and 12 bases lay outside the gene matches. The germline V gene encodes CDR1 SGHTA and CDR2 FQGNSA. The CDR3 is 16 amino acids. The CDR3 region is CASSRLGSGRGDEQFF. CDR3 DNA sequence: TGTGCCAGCAGCCGCCTCGGCAGCGGGAGGGGGGATGAGCAGTTCTTC.

This clonotype was recorded once. A clone one base away is much larger, so this may be a read error. No conserved phenylalanine or tryptophan ends this CDR3, so it is likely a read error. The rearrangement joins TRBV28 to TRBJ1-4, with no clear D. V lost 5 bases and J 1 base, leaving 8 bases between the germline ends. The germline V gene has CDR1 MDHEN and CDR2 SYDVKM. The CDR3 loop spans 14 amino acids. The CDR3 DNA reads as TGTGCCAGCAGTACCGAGATAACTAATGAAAAACTGTTTTCT. Protein product: CASSTEITNEKLFS.

As for this clonotype: Sequence at one end of the junction differs from germline and may be a read error. DNA for the CDR3: TGTGCCAGCAGATTAGCGGGAGGTTTAGGCACCGGGGAGCTGTTTTTT. It specifies CASRLAGGLGTGELFF. The gene calls are TRBV12-3 or TRBV12-4 and TRBJ2-2; 10 bases line up with TRBD2. The CDR3 runs to 16 residues.

There are many counts of this clonotype. This chain links TRBV7-8 with TRBJ2-1, with D possibly called TRBD1 or TRBD2 (5 bases each). This CDR3 comprises 16 residues. Germline V gives CDR1 SGHVS, CDR2 FQNEAQ. Between the trimmed V and J ends, which lost 4 bases and 4 bases, there was a span of 17 bases. The CDR3 here is CASSSWDHQNYNEQFF. Written as DNA, the CDR3 is TGTGCCAGCAGCTCCTGGGACCACCAGAATTACAATGAGCAGTTCTTC.

At least ten counts were recorded for this clonotype. The rearrangement joins TRBV28 to TRBJ1-1; D gene uncertain. V was cut by 3 bases and J by 3 bases, with 8 bases left in between. This CDR3 contains 13 residues. Germline CDR1 is MDHEN and CDR2 is SYDVKM. CDR3 residues: CASSFFRDTEAFF. The CDR3 DNA follows: TGTGCCAGCAGTTTTTTCCGGGACACTGAAGCTTTCTTT.

This rearrangement joins TRBV24-1 to TRBJ2-1; 15 positions match TRBD2. The CDR3 is made up of 18 amino acids. CDR1 and CDR2 from the germline V gene are KGHDR and SFDVKD. V shed 4 bases, J shed 8 bases, and the junction held 11 bases outside the gene matches. The chain's CDR3 is CATSDQGLAGGLAHEQFF. Here the CDR3 DNA reads TGTGCCACCAGTGACCAAGGACTAGCGGGAGGGCTTGCTCATGAGCAGTTCTTC.

The rearrangement uses TRBV11-3 and TRBJ2-7, with TRBD1 matching over 9 bases. The CDR3 runs 16 residues. Germline assignment: CDR1 SGHNT and CDR2 YENEEA. The J segment lost 1 base and the V segment lost 1 base, leaving 5 bases of the junction unmatched. CDR3 loop: CASSLGGTGRSYEQYF. CDR3 DNA: TGTGCCAGCAGCTTAGGTGGGACAGGGAGGTCCTACGAGCAGTACTTC.

The V gene is TRBV7-2, the J gene TRBJ2-5; D remains ambiguous. CDR1 SGHTA and CDR2 FQGNSA come from the germline V gene. The CDR3 covers 11 residues. Trimming cost V 7 bases and J 7 bases, with 10 bases left between them. CDR3 bases: TGTGCCAGCACCTTCTCCGGGACCCAGTACTTC. Its protein is CASTFSGTQYF.

In its sample, this clonotype was seen once. V and J are TRBV11-3 and TRBJ2-5; 8 nucleotides align to TRBD1. Germline CDR1 reads SGHNT; CDR2 reads YENEEA. The CDR3 length is 15 residues. Unmatched junction bases numbered 8, after V lost 5 bases and J lost 3 bases. In DNA, the CDR3 is TGTGCCAGCAGCGTTCCGAGACAGGGGAAAGAGACCCAGTACTTC. Residues: CASSVPRQGKETQYF.

V and J are TRBV3-1 and TRBJ2-1, with D maybe TRBD2 (6 bases). Looked up from germline, CDR1 is LGHDT and CDR2 is YNNKEL (reference sequence). The CDR3 consists of 14 residues. V was trimmed by 5 bases and J by 10 bases, leaving 18 bases between them. The CDR3 sequence is CASSWGVVAKEQFF. CDR3 nucleotide sequence: TGTGCCAGCAGCTGGGGGGTGGTGGCGAAAGAGCAGTTCTTC.

This clonotype was detected ten times or more. The chain uses TRBV11-2 and TRBJ1-1; D gene ambiguous. Deletions cut 3 bases from V and 1 base from J, with 12 bases between. Per germline, CDR1 SGHAT and CDR2 FQNNGV. The CDR3 is 15 amino acids. The CDR3 loop is CASSFPQAPNTEAFF. Here the CDR3 DNA reads TGTGCCAGCAGCTTCCCCCAGGCACCGAACACTGAAGCTTTCTTT.